This T cell receptor (beta chain) was documented in a study of blood T cell repertoires in COVID-19. Study background: Sites across the United States, Italy and Spain contributed samples from acute and convalescent COVID-19.

Measured with immunoSEQ multiplex PCR; TCRdb has only the in-frame clones, and not every one. The sample yields approximately 200,000 clones, roughly 84% seen once. This receptor was identified in a man aged 35-49 years with acute or convalescent COVID-19. The sample consisted of peripheral blood.

CDR3 amino acids: CASSFGQGTYGYTF. Here the CDR3 DNA reads TGTGCCAGCAGTTTTGGACAGGGTACCTATGGCTACACCTTC. The rearrangement joins TRBV27 to TRBJ1-2, with TRBD1 matching over 8 bases. The length of the CDR3 is 14 residues. In germline, CDR1 is MNHEY, CDR2 SMNVEV (reference sequence). Trimming at V came to 3 bases and at J to 4 bases, leaving 4 bases not matched to a gene.